This T cell receptor beta chain was observed in a study of post-analysis software for immune sequencing data. Study-level information: Patients had relapsing-remitting, secondary progressive or progressive-relapsing multiple sclerosis; some lacked subtype.

About this clonotype itself: Its antigen is unidentified.

Study-wide results and caveats: Patients showed TRBV5-6, TRBV5-1 and TRBV20-1 among five TRBV segments more frequent than in controls.

The TCR beta cDNA libraries carried unique molecular identifiers. From the PCR reads, TCRdb called clonotypes with MiXCR, one entry per CDR3 protein. Among roughly 650,000 distinct CDR3 sequences listed, 55% to 60% were seen once. Germline CDR1 is MNHEY and CDR2 is SVGAGI. This CDR3 has 17 amino acids. The sequence came from a girl aged 2 to 9 with multiple sclerosis. The sequenced material came from blood. This chain links TRBV6-5 with TRBJ2-4, with D possibly being TRBD2 (5 bases). The end of the DNA is better explained by TRBJ2-7, so the J call may be wrong. The CDR3 DNA reads TGTGCCAGCAGTTACTCGATCATCGGGCGGGCCCCTTACGAGCAGTACTTC. The encoded protein is CASSYSIIGRAPYEQYF.